The rows below give T cell receptor beta chains drawn from one sample of a study of blood T cell repertoires in COVID-19. Profiled with immunoSEQ multiplex PCR; TCRdb holds only in-frame clones, not every one. The table lists 200,000 to 250,000 clones, about 85% of them singletons. The specimen was peripheral blood. The receptors here all came from a man aged 50 or older who had recovered from COVID-19. The CDR3 runs from the conserved cysteine through the conserved F or W. D genes are given only for firm matches. Expanded clones are given a class, and other clones once, few, many or no size at all.

D gene	J gene	clone size	V gene	CDR3 DNA	CDR3 protein
TRBD2	TRBJ2-1	-	TRBV7-9	TGTGCCAGCAGCTTAGCTGGTACTAGCGGATCCTACAATGAGCAGTTCTTC	CASSLAGTSGSYNEQFF
-	TRBJ2-1	-	TRBV30	TGTGCCTGGACCAGCTCTGCGGCCCCCTACAATGAGCAGTTCTTC	CAWTSSAAPYNEQFF
TRBD2	TRBJ2-7	-	TRBV28	TGTGCCAGCAGTCCAAGCGGGAGGGGGCGGGACGAGCAGTACTTC	CASSPSGRGRDEQYF
TRBD2	TRBJ2-1	-	TRBV5-1	TGCGCCAGCAGCAGATCTAGCGGGAGGAACAATGAGCAGTTCTTC	CASSRSSGRNNEQFF
-	TRBJ2-7	-	TRBV24-1	TGTGCCACCAGTGCCCCAGGGGTCCACGAGCAGTACTTC	CATSAPGVHEQYF
-	TRBJ2-5	-	TRBV10-3	TGTGCCATCAGTCTCGGCCTTTTAACGGGGGAGACCCAGTACTTC	CAISLGLLTGETQYF
TRBD2	TRBJ2-7	-	TRBV19	TGTGCCAGTAGTATAGCAAGCGGGAGGATCTACGAGCAGTACTTC	CASSIASGRIYEQYF
-	TRBJ2-1	-	TRBV6-5	TGTGCCAGCTTGACAGTTCGCTCCTACAATGAGCAGTTCTTC	CASLTVRSYNEQFF
-	TRBJ1-6	few	TRBV4-2	TGTGCCAGCAGCCAAGGGTTAAATCGGGCCCTCCACTTT	CASSQGLNRALHF
-	TRBJ2-7	-	TRBV5-6	TGTGCCAGCGGCAGGGGCCCCTACGAGCAGTACTTC	CASGRGPYEQYF
TRBD1	TRBJ2-7	-	TRBV7-9	TGTGCCAGCAGCTTAGCCTCCGGGACAGGGTCCTACGAGCAGTACTTC	CASSLASGTGSYEQYF
-	TRBJ1-3	-	TRBV28	TGTGCCAGCAGTTGGGGGACCGGGAGGGTTGGAAACACCATATATTTT	CASSWGTGRVGNTIYF
TRBD2	TRBJ2-1	few	TRBV14	TGTGCCAGCAGCCATGGGACTAGCGACTACAATGAGCAGTTCTTC	CASSHGTSDYNEQFF
TRBD2	TRBJ2-1	-	TRBV5-1	TGCGCCAGCAGCTTAAGGGGACTAGCGGGAGTCAATGAGCAGTTCTTC	CASSLRGLAGVNEQFF
-	TRBJ1-1	-	TRBV18	TGTGCCAGCTCAGACGGGGGGAACACTGAAGCTTTCTTT	CASSDGGNTEAFF
TRBD1	TRBJ1-2	-	TRBV9	TGTGCCAGCAGCGAAGGACAGGGGGGCTATGGCTACACCTTC	CASSEGQGGYGYTF
-	TRBJ2-7	-	TRBV3-1/TRBV3-2	TGTGCCAGCGGACAATCCTACGAGCAGTACTTC	CASGQSYEQYF
TRBD1	TRBJ1-1	-	TRBV18	TGTGCCAGCTCACCACTCTTCGAGGGGGCGAACACTGAAGCTTTCTTT	CASSPLFEGANTEAFF
-	TRBJ1-4	-	TRBV29-1	TGCAGCGTTGGGCCAGGAAGCGAAAAACTGTTTTTT	CSVGPGSEKLFF
-	TRBJ2-3	-	TRBV15	TGTGCCACCAGCAGAGAGGGCCGGACTAGCACAGATACGCAGTATTTT	CATSREGRTSTDTQYF
TRBD1	TRBJ1-3	-	TRBV11-2	TGTGCCAGCAGTCAAGACAGGGTTGGAAACACCATATATTTT	CASSQDRVGNTIYF
TRBD1	TRBJ2-5	-	TRBV7-6	TGTGCCAGCAGCCCGGACAGGCAAGAGACCCAGTACTTC	CASSPDRQETQYF
-	TRBJ2-7	-	TRBV2	TGTGCCAGCAGCACGACAGGGAGGACCTACGAGCAGTACTTC	CASSTTGRTYEQYF
-	TRBJ1-1	-	TRBV6-5	TGTGCCAGCACAGGGATGAACACTGAAGCTTTCTTT	CASTGMNTEAFF
-	TRBJ1-2	-	TRBV27	TGTGCCAGCAGTTCCAGGGGCGTCGACTATGGCTACACCTTC	CASSSRGVDYGYTF
TRBD1	TRBJ1-5	-	TRBV18	TGTGCCAGCTCACTTGAAACAGGGGTCGTTAGCAATCAGCCCCAGCATTTT	CASSLETGVVSNQPQHF
TRBD2	TRBJ2-2	once	TRBV3-1/TRBV3-2	TGTGCCAGCAGCCATCCAGGACTAGCGGGAGGGACCGGGGAGCTGTTTTTT	CASSHPGLAGGTGELFF
TRBD1	TRBJ2-7	-	TRBV29-1	TGCAGCGTGGCTTTGGGGGGGACAGGGGGTACCGAGCAGTACTTC	CSVALGGTGGTEQYF
TRBD1	TRBJ1-1	-	TRBV5-5	TGTGCCAGCAGCTTGCACACGGGACAGGCCTTGTTCACTGAAGCTTTCTTT	CASSLHTGQALFTEAFF
TRBD2	TRBJ2-5	-	TRBV28	TGTGCCAGCAGTTCCTCGACTAGCCGGCAGTACTTC	CASSSSTSRQYF
-	TRBJ1-5	-	TRBV2	TGTGCCAGCACCTCGACAGGAAATAGCAATCAGCCCCAGCATTTT	CASTSTGNSNQPQHF
TRBD1	TRBJ2-4	-	TRBV4-2	TGTGCCAGCAGCCCTGAGGGACAGGGGGCAAACATTCAGTACTTC	CASSPEGQGANIQYF
TRBD2	TRBJ2-7	-	TRBV5-6	TGTGCCAGCAGCTTAGGGCTAGCGGGATTCTACGAGCAGTACTTC	CASSLGLAGFYEQYF
TRBD1	TRBJ2-6	-	TRBV30	TGTGCCTGGACCCGGGACAGGGGGTTCTCTGGGGCCAACGTCCTGACTTTC	CAWTRDRGFSGANVLTF
-	TRBJ2-7	-	TRBV28	TGTGCCAGCCGGGTACACCGTTCCTACGAGCAGTACTTC	CASRVHRSYEQYF
-	TRBJ2-3	-	TRBV6-5	TGTGCCAGCAGTTACCAGTTGAGCACAGATACGCAGTATTTT	CASSYQLSTDTQYF
-	TRBJ2-5	once	TRBV4-2	TGTGCCAGCAGCCAAAAAGGGGTGGAGACCCAGTACTTC	CASSQKGVETQYF
-	TRBJ1-3	-	TRBV28	TGTGCCAGCAGTTTATGGTCGGGGGGCTCTGGAAACACCATATATTTT	CASSLWSGGSGNTIYF
TRBD1	TRBJ1-1	-	TRBV6-5	TGTGCCAGCAGCCGGGGACAGGGGAACACTGAAGCTTTCTTT	CASSRGQGNTEAFF
-	TRBJ2-3	-	TRBV5-1	TGCGCCAGCAGCCATACTTCTAGCACAGATACGCAGTATTTT	CASSHTSSTDTQYF
-	TRBJ2-3	-	TRBV6-5	TGTGCCAGCAGCCCCCCTCGGGGCACAGATACGCAGTATTTT	CASSPPRGTDTQYF
-	TRBJ1-1	-	TRBV18	TGTGCCAGCTCTACAAGACAATTAGGCACTGAAGCTTTCTTT	CASSTRQLGTEAFF
-	TRBJ1-3	once	TRBV19	TGTGCCAGTAGCTACGGGGGACTCTCTGGAAACACCATATATTTT	CASSYGGLSGNTIYF
-	TRBJ1-4	-	TRBV27	TGTGCCAGCAGTCTAGAGTGGGGCGCAACTAATGAAAAACTGTTTTTT	CASSLEWGATNEKLFF
TRBD1	TRBJ1-1	-	TRBV7-2	TGTGCCAGCAGCTTAGGAGGACAGGGTCGTCCTGAAGCTTTCTTT	CASSLGGQGRPEAFF
TRBD1	TRBJ2-3	-	TRBV3-1/TRBV3-2	TGTGCCAGCAGCCAGAGAGGACAGGGGGGGGCAGATACGCAGTATTTT	CASSQRGQGGADTQYF
-	TRBJ2-6	-	TRBV27	TGTGCCAGCAGTTTATATACAGGGACTGGGGCCAACGTCCTGACTTTC	CASSLYTGTGANVLTF
TRBD2	TRBJ2-4	-	TRBV27	TGTGCCAGCAGTGGTGTGACTAGCGGGAGTCGTGCCAAAAACATTCAGTACTTC	CASSGVTSGSRAKNIQYF
TRBD1	TRBJ2-7	few	TRBV5-6	TGTGCCAGCAGCTCCCTGGACAGGGGCCACGAGCAGTACTTC	CASSSLDRGHEQYF
-	TRBJ2-5	-	TRBV28	TGTGCCAGCAGTTTATACGGGAAGGGGGAAGAGACCCAGTACTTC	CASSLYGKGEETQYF